Below, 13 T cell receptor beta chains from the same sample are listed, as sequenced in a study of a mutant IDH1 vaccine in newly diagnosed glioma. No antigen is known for these receptors. Libraries were prepared by immunoSEQ multiplex PCR; TCRdb keeps only in-frame clonotypes and omits some of them. The sample lists about 27,000 clones, over 60% occurring once. Described time point: week 35, safety follow-up. Every vaccination contained 300 ug of the mutant IDH1 20-mer peptide and was paired with topical imiquimod. The sample was PBMCs, taken from a glioma patient whose treatment included an IDH1 peptide vaccine. These receptors were taken from a man aged 45-65 years with glioma.

The V call is TRBV19, the J call TRBJ1-1; 7 bases align to TRBD1. This CDR3 is 13 amino acids long. From germline, CDR1 is LNHDA and CDR2 SQIVND (reference sequence). V shed 4 bases, J shed 5 bases, and the junction held 4 bases outside the gene matches. The CDR3 region has the DNA TGTGCCAGTAGTAGGGGGACAGAGACTGAAGCTTTCTTT. Translating it yields CASSRGTETEAFF.

V and J are TRBV2 and TRBJ2-1; 10 bases are a match to TRBD2. With 7 bases clipped from V and 6 bases from J, the junction kept 12 bases outside the gene matches. Germline V lookup: CDR1 SNHLY, CDR2 FYNNEI. CDR3 length equals 16 residues. CDR3 sequence: CASTGGRTSGLNEQFF. The CDR3 nucleotides read TGTGCCAGCACGGGGGGGCGGACTAGCGGCCTCAATGAGCAGTTCTTC.

This sequence joins TRBV7-8 and TRBJ1-1; 9 bases align to TRBD1. This CDR3 region has 15 residues. V trimming: 5 bases; J trimming: 1 base; junction bases outside the gene matches: 5. In germline, CDR1 is SGHVS, CDR2 FQNEAQ. CDR3: CASSQTGGSNTEAFF. The CDR3, as DNA: TGTGCCAGCAGCCAAACAGGGGGCTCGAACACTGAAGCTTTCTTT.

J is TRBJ2-7 and V is TRBV4-3, with a tentative D call TRBD2 (6 bases). The germline V gene encodes CDR1 LGHNA and CDR2 YSLEER. The CDR3 has 16 residues. Trimming pared 0 bases from V and 1 base from J, leaving 13 bases between. This CDR3 reads CASSQDRDSGSYEQYF. The DNA of the CDR3 is TGCGCCAGCAGCCAAGATAGGGATAGCGGATCCTACGAGCAGTACTTC.

This clone was counted between two and nine times. V and J are TRBV30 and TRBJ1-2; D remains ambiguous. V shed 7 bases and J shed 0 bases, with 12 bases lying between them. This CDR3 comprises 13 residues. Germline CDR1 reads GTSNPN; CDR2 reads SVGIG (reference sequence). The CDR3 sequence: CAYGRRTNYGYTF. The CDR3 nucleotides are TGTGCCTACGGACGGCGGACTAACTATGGCTACACCTTC.

The genes are TRBV7-9 and TRBJ2-5; no definite D call. The CDR3 consists of 18 residues. Trimming shortened V by 4 bases and J by 5 bases, and 26 bases separated the two germline ends. CDR1 and CDR2 from the germline V gene are SEHNR and FQNEAQ (reference sequence). The DNA for the CDR3 is TGTGCCAGCAGCTCGAACAAATTATCACGACTCGCCGGCGAGACCCAGTACTTC. The encoded protein is CASSSNKLSRLAGETQYF.

The chain employs TRBV6-1 and TRBJ1-2, with 7 bases matching TRBD1. The J segment lost 8 bases and the V segment lost 4 bases, leaving 10 bases of the junction unmatched. Germline V gene lookup returns CDR1 MNHNS and CDR2 SASEGT. The CDR3 is 14 amino acids. The CDR3 nucleotides read TGTGCCAGCAGTGCGGGGACAGCAGTTTACGGCTACACCTTC. Protein sequence: CASSAGTAVYGYTF.

The chain is built from TRBV5-1 and TRBJ1-1; D unresolved. V lost 0 bases, J lost 4 bases, and 10 bases lay in between. This CDR3 contains 14 residues. Germline assignment: CDR1 SGHRS and CDR2 YFSETQ. The CDR3 sequence: CASSLDPVGTEAFF. In nucleotides, the CDR3 is TGCGCCAGCAGCTTGGACCCCGTTGGCACTGAAGCTTTCTTT.

V and J are TRBV27 and TRBJ1-2; D unclear. V lost 5 bases to trimming and J lost 8 bases, with 18 bases between them. The length of the CDR3 is 14 residues. From germline, CDR1 is MNHEY and CDR2 SMNVEV (reference sequence). The CDR3 region has the DNA TGTGCCAGCAGTCCCCTCCAGCTTGGAATAGGCTACACCTTC. It codes for CASSPLQLGIGYTF.

The DNA of the CDR3 is TGTGCCAGCAGCTGGGGACTAGCGGGGGTGTCCCTAGCCTACGAGCAGTACTTC. Amino acids: CASSWGLAGVSLAYEQYF. This chain joins TRBV5-6 and TRBJ2-7; 14 nucleotides line up with TRBD2. V was pared by 3 bases and J by 2 bases, with 10 bases of the junction left unmatched. The V gene's germline CDR1 is SGHDT and CDR2 YYEEEE. This CDR3 contains 18 residues.

The sample holds one count of this clone. The J gene is TRBJ1-3, the V gene TRBV7-2, with TRBD1 matching over 8 bases. The CDR3 spans 16 residues. Unmatched junction bases numbered 8, after V lost 3 bases and J lost 4 bases. CDR1 is SGHTA and CDR2 is FQGNSA in the germline V gene. Here the CDR3 DNA reads TGTGCCAGCAGCTTGACAGGACAGGGATCCGGAAACACCATATATTTT. This translates into CASSLTGQGSGNTIYF.

The V gene is TRBV9, the J gene TRBJ2-5; D is unresolved. CDR3 length: 14 amino acids. Trimming removed 0 bases from V and 1 base from J, with 7 bases in between. Germline V gives CDR1 SGDLS, CDR2 YYNGEE. Written as DNA, the CDR3 is TGTGCCAGCAGCGTAGGTGGGTCCCAAGAGACCCAGTACTTC. Translating it yields CASSVGGSQETQYF.

V gene TRBV7-8 combines with J gene TRBJ2-2, with D perhaps TRBD1 (6 bases). Looked up from germline, CDR1 is SGHVS and CDR2 is FQNEAQ. V lost 7 bases to trimming and J lost 2 bases, with 14 bases between them. The CDR3 spans 15 residues. CDR3 loop: CASTETGVNTGELFF. The DNA of the CDR3 is TGTGCCAGCACCGAGACAGGAGTAAACACCGGGGAGCTGTTTTTT.